Shown below are 19 T cell receptor beta chains from a single sample sequenced in a study of tissue T cells after allogeneic stem cell transplantation. Data came from immunoSEQ multiplex PCR; TCRdb stores just in-frame clones and leaves some out. The profile shows about 6,900 clones, 50% of them singletons. Regarding time point: mouse harvest day 7 after allogeneic transplant. Tail vein injection delivered 10^7 T-cell-depleted bone marrow cells and 10^6 splenic CD5+ T cells. The sequenced sample was gut tissue. These receptors originate from a female BALB/c mouse given C57BL/6 T cells with graft-versus-host disease after an allogeneic hematopoietic cell transplant.

This clone turned up a few times. The germline and genes are mouse ones. The read halts 1 residue ahead of the CDR3 end, with the missing end drawn from the germline J gene. The chain carries TRBV26 and TRBJ2-7, with D possibly TRBD2 on 6 matching bases. In germline, CDR1 is KGHPV, CDR2 FQNQEV (reference sequence). The V end was cut by 0 bases, the J end by 7 bases, with 7 bases between. There are 12 residues in the CDR3. The part of the CDR3 DNA that was read is TGTGCCAGCAGTCTGTCTGGGGGAGAACAGTAC. Residues: CASSLSGGEQY. The whole CDR3 sequence reads CASSLSGGEQYF.

To note about this clone: The genes are named according to mouse. The CDR3 reads CASSSGQAGQNTLYF. The CDR3 DNA, read in part, is TGTGCTAGCAGTTCAGGACAGGCGGGTCAAAACACCTTGTAC. This sequence joins TRBV29 and TRBJ2-4; 7 bases agree with TRBD1. The CDR3 end falls 1 residue outside the read, so it is completed with the germline J gene. Unmatched junction bases numbered 5, after V lost 4 bases and J lost 1 base. This CDR3 region has 15 residues. CDR1 is MSHET and CDR2 is SYDVDS in the germline V gene.

For this clone: The gene names given are mouse names. The CDR3 extends 1 residue past the end of the read, so its final part is completed from the germline J gene. The J gene is TRBJ2-3, the V gene TRBV5; a possible D gene is TRBD2 (6 bases). This CDR3 has 14 amino acids. CDR1 is LGHNA and CDR2 is YNLKQL in the germline V gene (reference sequence). Trimming pared 1 base from V and 6 bases from J, leaving 11 bases between. The CDR3 loop is CASSQGDSAETLYF. Partial CDR3 DNA: TGTGCCAGCAGCCAAGGGGACTCCGCCGAAACGCTGTAT.

A word on this clone: Germline and genes: mouse. The read halts 1 residue ahead of the CDR3 end, with the missing end drawn from the germline J gene. This chain links TRBV31 with TRBJ1-1; 7 bases fit TRBD1. This CDR3 is built from 14 residues. The junction had 2 bases not matched to a gene; V was cut back by 1 base and J by 0 bases. Germline V gene sequence: CDR1 GKSSPN, CDR2 SITVG. Partial CDR3 DNA: TGTGCCTGGAGTCCCGGACAGGCAAACACAGAAGTCTTC. The encoded protein is CAWSPGQANTEVF. The CDR3, in full, reads CAWSPGQANTEVFF.

Turning to this clone: Genes and germline are mouse. The CDR3 end is not reached by the read, which stops 1 residue before it; the germline J gene fills it in. The chain carries TRBV26 and TRBJ1-3, with TRBD1 as a possible D gene (6 bases). The V and J ends lost 2 bases and 0 bases respectively, with 11 bases between them. CDR1 and CDR2 (germline): KGHPV, FQNQEV (reference sequence). The length of the CDR3 is 16 residues. CDR3 bases read: TGTGCCAGCAGTCTGGGGACACCGAATTCTGGAAATACGCTCTAT. It codes for CASSLGTPNSGNTLY. The whole CDR3 sequence reads CASSLGTPNSGNTLYF.

To note about this clone: Gene names and germline refer to mouse. Read data end 1 residue before the CDR3 end; the end is taken from the germline J gene. The chain uses TRBV3 and TRBJ1-1, with D maybe TRBD1 (6 bases). The V end lost 7 bases, the J end lost 1 base, and 10 bases lay between the germline ends. CDR3 length: 13 residues. The germline gives CDR1 SNHLY, CDR2 FYNGKV (reference sequence). The sequenced CDR3 bases are TGTGCCAGCAACCGGGACAAAAACACAGAAGTCTTC. Protein: CASNRDKNTEVF. The full-length CDR3 reads as CASNRDKNTEVFF. Combining the CDR3 with reference TRBV3 and TRBJ1-1 gives the whole variable domain GPKVLQIPSHQIIDMGQMVTLNCDPVSNHLYFYWYKQILGQQMEFLVNFYNGKVMEKSKLFKDQFSVERPDGSYFTLKIQPTALEDSAVYFCASNRDKNTEVFFGKGTRLTVV.

In the case of this clone: Gene names and germline refer to mouse. The CDR3 end falls 1 residue outside the read, so it is completed with the germline J gene. The genes are TRBV3 and TRBJ2-7, with D unclear. Deletions cut 4 bases from V and 3 bases from J, with 7 bases between. The CDR3 has 12 residues. The germline gives CDR1 SNHLY, CDR2 FYNGKV (reference sequence). CDR3 in amino acids: CASSSYIYEQYF. Partial CDR3 DNA: TGTGCCAGCAGCTCTTACATCTATGAACAGTAC.

About this clone: Mouse names are used for the genes. The sequence runs out 1 residue before the end of the CDR3; the remainder is reconstructed from the germline J gene. V usage is TRBV16 and J usage is TRBJ1-3; possible D gene TRBD1, 5 bases. CDR3 length: 14 amino acids. Trimming took off 3 bases at V and 0 bases at J, with 6 bases between the two ends. Germline-derived CDR1 and CDR2 are SGHSA and FRNQAP. CDR3 protein: CASSFQGSGNTLYF. The covered CDR3 bases are TGTGCAAGCAGCTTTCAGGGTTCTGGAAATACGCTCTAT.

The table lists this clone with a few counts. Gene names follow the mouse nomenclature. The read falls 1 residue short of the CDR3 end, and the missing part is taken from the germline J gene. This chain uses TRBV26 with TRBJ2-7; TRBD1 or TRBD2 may be the D gene (5 bases each). The CDR3 spans 14 residues. Germline CDR1 and CDR2: KGHPV and FQNQEV (reference sequence). Trimming stripped 2 bases from V and 0 bases from J, with 8 bases between. The CDR3 bases that were read are TGTGCCAGCAGTCTGGCGGGGGACTCCTATGAACAGTAC. It is translated as CASSLAGDSYEQY. The CDR3 in its entirety is CASSLAGDSYEQYF.

This clone is deemed medium-sized. Genes and germline come from the mouse. The sequenced fragment ends 1 residue before the CDR3 boundary, so the rest is inferred from the germline J gene. The chain is built from TRBV3 and TRBJ2-7; D remains unclear. The CDR3 length is 13 residues. V gave up 2 bases and J gave up 0 bases, with 5 bases separating them. The germline gives CDR1 SNHLY, CDR2 FYNGKV (reference sequence). The sequenced part of the CDR3 DNA is TGTGCCAGCAGCTTACAGGACTCCTATGAACAGTAC. Protein: CASSLQDSYEQY. The CDR3 in full is CASSLQDSYEQYF.

This clone was seen more than once but under ten times. Gene and germline names: mouse. The CDR3 end lies 1 residue beyond the end of the read and is filled in from the germline J gene. The chain is built from TRBV24 and TRBJ1-5, with D perhaps matching TRBD1 (5 bases). Germline values: CDR1 KGHTA, CDR2 FRNEEI. The V end lost 3 bases, the J end lost 0 bases, and 9 bases lay between the germline ends. The CDR3 is made up of 15 amino acids. CDR3 DNA, as far as it was read: TGTGCCAGCAGTCTCCGACAGAATAACAACCAGGCTCCGCTT. Amino acid sequence: CASSLRQNNNQAPL. The full CDR3 sequence reads CASSLRQNNNQAPLF.

With regard to this clone: All gene names here are mouse names. The sequenced fragment ends 1 residue before the CDR3 boundary, so the rest is inferred from the germline J gene. The chain is built from TRBV26 and TRBJ1-3; no clear D. The CDR3 consists of 14 residues. The germline CDR1 and CDR2 sequences are KGHPV and FQNQEV (reference sequence). V was clipped by 0 bases and J by 3 bases, with 6 bases between them. CDR3 loop: CASSLSPVGNTLYF. CDR3 bases read: TGTGCCAGCAGTCTGTCTCCAGTTGGAAATACGCTCTAT.

Comment on this clone: Gene names denote mouse genes. Read data end 1 residue before the CDR3 end; the end is taken from the germline J gene. The chain combines TRBV1 with TRBJ1-4; possible D gene TRBD1, 6 bases. The length of the CDR3 is 12 residues. Trimming left V 7 bases short and J 5 bases short, with 8 bases between. Per germline, CDR1 NSQYPW and CDR2 LRSPGD (reference sequence). The CDR3 is CTCKQGNERLFF. The sequenced part of the CDR3 DNA is TGCACCTGCAAGCAGGGGAACGAAAGATTATTT.

In the case of this clone: Gene names are the mouse ones. The missing CDR3 end, 1 residue past where the read stops, is filled in from the germline J gene. The chain recombines TRBV3 with TRBJ2-4; TRBD2 agrees at 8 bases. The CDR3 sequence is 14 residues long. The germline V gene encodes CDR1 SNHLY and CDR2 FYNGKV (reference sequence). The J segment lost 1 base and the V segment lost 5 bases, leaving 2 bases of the junction unmatched. This chain's CDR3 is CASSQTGGQNTLYF. CDR3 DNA, as far as it was read: TGTGCCAGCAGCCAGACTGGGGGTCAAAACACCTTGTAC. Using reference TRBV3 and TRBJ2-4 for the parts outside the CDR3, the full variable domain is GPKVLQIPSHQIIDMGQMVTLNCDPVSNHLYFYWYKQILGQQMEFLVNFYNGKVMEKSKLFKDQFSVERPDGSYFTLKIQPTALEDSAVYFCASSQTGGQNTLYFGAGTRLSVL.

This clone turned up a few times. Any gene name here is a mouse gene name. The read is 1 residue too short to cover the CDR3 end, so that end is filled in from the germline J gene. The J gene is TRBJ1-4, the V gene TRBV13-3, with TRBD1 matching over 8 bases. V gave up 2 bases and J gave up 7 bases; unmatched junction bases: 7. The CDR3 runs 15 residues. Germline CDR1 NNHDY, CDR2 SYVADS. Here the CDR3 reads CASSEYGQGSERLFF. The part of the CDR3 DNA that was read is TGTGCCAGCAGTGAGTACGGACAGGGAAGCGAAAGATTATTT.

Worth noting for this clone: Genes and germline are mouse. With the read ending 1 residue before the CDR3 end, the germline J gene is used to fill in that end. The chain links TRBV5 to TRBJ1-6; 11 bases line up with TRBD1. TRBJ1-6 is reported as an ORF; its role is uncertain. CDR1 is LGHNA, CDR2 YNLKQL, per germline (reference sequence). This CDR3 has 15 amino acids. The J segment lost 8 bases and the V segment lost 4 bases, leaving 4 bases of the junction unmatched. The sequenced part of the CDR3 DNA is TGTGCCAGCAGCCTGGGGGGACAGGGGGATTCGCCCCTCTAC. It encodes CASSLGGQGDSPLY. The whole CDR3 protein is CASSLGGQGDSPLYF.

This clone has only a few counts. Genes here carry mouse names. The DNA ends 1 residue before the CDR3 does, and the rest of the CDR3 is filled in from the germline J gene. This chain joins TRBV26 and TRBJ1-2, with 8 positions matching TRBD1. This CDR3 contains 13 residues. V dropped 6 bases and J dropped 3; count of bases not matched to a gene: 3. Germline lookup yields CDR1 KGHPV and CDR2 FQNQEV (reference sequence). CDR3 region: CASRDRADSDYTF. Partial CDR3 DNA: TGTGCCAGCAGGGACAGGGCGGACTCCGACTACACC.

With regard to this clone: Gene and germline names: mouse. The observed sequence ends 1 residue before the CDR3 terminus, with the missing tail filled in from the germline J gene. The chain is built from TRBV26 and TRBJ2-4, with D unresolved. The CDR3 consists of 14 residues. The germline V gene encodes CDR1 KGHPV and CDR2 FQNQEV (reference sequence). Trimming removed 3 bases at V and 0 bases at J, with 7 bases between. The sequenced part of the CDR3 DNA is TGTGCCAGCAGTCTCCCGGGTAGTCAAAACACCTTGTAC. It specifies CASSLPGSQNTLY. The complete CDR3 protein is CASSLPGSQNTLYF.

Only a few counts were recorded for this clone. Gene labels here are mouse ones. The read stops 1 residue short of the end of the CDR3; the missing end is completed from the germline J gene. V is TRBV26 and J is TRBJ1-3; TRBD1 matches 8 bases. Trimming at V came to 2 bases and at J to 0 bases, leaving 3 bases not matched to a gene. The germline V gene has CDR1 KGHPV and CDR2 FQNQEV (reference sequence). The CDR3 extends over 16 amino acids. CDR3 bases read: TGTGCCAGCAGTCTGGGGACAGGAAATTCTGGAAATACGCTCTAT. Translated, it gives CASSLGTGNSGNTLY. The complete CDR3 protein is CASSLGTGNSGNTLYF.